Included here is one TCR beta chain sequence, with context. Its antigen is not identified. These data originate in a study of OX40 agonist ivuxolimab in advanced cancers. Assay: immunoSEQ multiplex PCR; the TCRdb copy retains only in-frame clones and omits some. The sample has tens of thousands of clones; less than 90% are singletons. The CDR3 contains 15 residues. CDR1 is SGHTA, CDR2 FQGNSA, per germline. Trimming took 5 bases from V and 4 from J, leaving 15 bases between them. Study-wide results and caveats: Within 6 weeks, CD4+ and CD8+ blood T cells expanded clonally at 0.1 to 3.0 mg/kg. Undetermined was the antigen specificity of the expanded peripheral T cells.

This material consisted of CD4+ or CD8+ T cells sorted from blood, taken in a trial of the OX40 agonist ivuxolimab. The chain recombines TRBV7-2 with TRBJ1-5, with D perhaps matching TRBD1 (5 bases). This TCR was recovered from an adult with an advanced solid tumor such as melanoma, head and neck, liver or kidney cancer. The CDR3: CASSPRAGGNQPQHF. CDR3 nucleotide sequence: TGTGCCAGCAGCCCCAGGGCGGGGGGAAATCAGCCCCAGCATTTT.